The rows below give T cell receptor beta chains drawn from one sample of a study of CD8 T cells in ankylosing spondylitis. TCRdb passed the 5' RACE reads through MiXCR, listing each CDR3 protein once. This table has a few hundred thousand distinct CDR3 sequences, 20% to 25% appearing once. Material for sequencing was blood, either unsorted or a sorted T cell fraction (not recorded which). The receptors originated from a male donor with ankylosing spondylitis. Each CDR3 is given with its conserved first and last residue. Each record gives: D gene, V gene, J gene, clone size, CDR3 protein, CDR3 DNA. D genes are given only for firm matches. Expanded clones get a size class; other rows say once, few or many, or leave the size out.

D gene: TRBD2; V gene: TRBV9; J gene: TRBJ2-1; clone size: few; CDR3 protein: CASSVGAGKGHNEQFF; CDR3 DNA: TGTGCCAGCAGCGTGGGAGCGGGGAAGGGCCACAATGAGCAGTTCTTC
D gene: TRBD1; V gene: TRBV20-1; J gene: TRBJ1-5; clone size: .; CDR3 protein: CSARTGRTQPQHF; CDR3 DNA: TGCAGTGCTAGGACAGGGAGGACTCAGCCCCAGCATTTT
D gene: .; V gene: TRBV12-3/TRBV12-4; J gene: TRBJ1-1; clone size: .; CDR3 protein: CASSRTQNTEAFF; CDR3 DNA: TGTGCCAGCAGCCGCACACAGAACACTGAAGCTTTCTTT
D gene: .; V gene: TRBV14; J gene: TRBJ2-7; clone size: .; CDR3 protein: CASSRSHEQYF; CDR3 DNA: TGTGCCAGCAGCCGTTCCCACGAGCAGTACTTC
D gene: TRBD1; V gene: TRBV6-1; J gene: TRBJ2-2; clone size: .; CDR3 protein: CASSGRDRGPGELFF; CDR3 DNA: TGTGCCAGCAGTGGCCGGGACAGGGGTCCCGGGGAGCTGTTTTTT
D gene: TRBD2; V gene: TRBV4-3; J gene: TRBJ2-5; clone size: .; CDR3 protein: CASSQDKVVAGETQYF; CDR3 DNA: TGCGCCAGCAGCCAAGATAAGGTGGTAGCGGGGGAGACCCAGTACTTC
D gene: .; V gene: TRBV3-1; J gene: TRBJ2-5; clone size: few; CDR3 protein: CASSQAGTGQETQYF; CDR3 DNA: TGTGCCAGCAGCCAAGCGGGAACCGGCCAAGAGACCCAGTACTTC
D gene: TRBD2; V gene: TRBV3-1; J gene: TRBJ2-1; clone size: .; CDR3 protein: CASSQGGGRFEQFF; CDR3 DNA: TGTGCCAGCAGCCAAGGGGGCGGGAGGTTTGAGCAGTTCTTC
D gene: .; V gene: TRBV20-1; J gene: TRBJ2-7; clone size: .; CDR3 protein: CSAKTTGSNREQYF; CDR3 DNA: TGCAGTGCTAAGACGACAGGATCTAATCGCGAGCAGTACTTC
D gene: .; V gene: TRBV21-1; J gene: TRBJ1-2; clone size: few; CDR3 protein: CASSKSAAPNGYTF; CDR3 DNA: TGTGCCAGCAGCAAATCGGCGGCTCCGAATGGCTACACCTTC
D gene: TRBD1; V gene: TRBV4-1; J gene: TRBJ1-5; clone size: .; CDR3 protein: CASSPWTGSNQPQHF; CDR3 DNA: TGCGCCAGCAGCCCATGGACAGGGTCCAATCAGCCCCAGCATTTT
D gene: .; V gene: TRBV28; J gene: TRBJ2-7; clone size: few; CDR3 protein: CASTLPGRDEQYF; CDR3 DNA: TGTGCCAGCACCCTTCCCGGACGCGACGAGCAGTACTTC
D gene: TRBD2; V gene: TRBV29-1; J gene: TRBJ2-1; clone size: many; CDR3 protein: CSVTSLAIAYNEQFF; CDR3 DNA: TGCAGCGTAACGTCACTAGCGATCGCCTACAATGAGCAGTTCTTC
D gene: .; V gene: TRBV20-1; J gene: TRBJ2-7; clone size: .; CDR3 protein: CSARDGTGWESSYEQYF; CDR3 DNA: TGCAGTGCTAGAGATGGCACAGGGTGGGAGAGCTCCTACGAGCAGTACTTC
D gene: TRBD2; V gene: TRBV3-1; J gene: TRBJ2-3; clone size: .; CDR3 protein: CASSQDAGVVDTQYF; CDR3 DNA: TGTGCCAGCAGCCAAGATGCGGGAGTGGTAGATACGCAGTATTTT
D gene: .; V gene: TRBV4-1; J gene: TRBJ2-2; clone size: few; CDR3 protein: CASSQDVGSNTGELFF; CDR3 DNA: TGCGCCAGCAGCCAAGATGTTGGGTCGAACACCGGGGAGCTGTTTTTT
D gene: .; V gene: TRBV6-2/TRBV6-3; J gene: TRBJ1-2; clone size: few; CDR3 protein: CASSSLRTGHNF; CDR3 DNA: TGTGCCAGCAGTTCCCTGCGAACAGGACACAACTTC
D gene: .; V gene: TRBV12-5; J gene: TRBJ2-5; clone size: .; CDR3 protein: CASGFGLAEETQYF; CDR3 DNA: TGTGCTAGTGGTTTCGGACTTGCAGAAGAGACCCAGTACTTC
D gene: .; V gene: TRBV6-5; J gene: TRBJ1-1; clone size: .; CDR3 protein: CASSWDAFINTEAFF; CDR3 DNA: TGTGCCAGCAGTTGGGACGCCTTTATAAACACTGAAGCTTTCTTT
D gene: TRBD1; V gene: TRBV5-5; J gene: TRBJ1-5; clone size: .; CDR3 protein: CASSLASDRGNQPQHF; CDR3 DNA: TGTGCCAGCAGCTTGGCATCTGACAGGGGCAATCAGCCCCAGCATTTT
D gene: TRBD1; V gene: TRBV20-1; J gene: TRBJ2-7; clone size: few; CDR3 protein: CSAPPTGPSYEQYF; CDR3 DNA: TGCAGTGCCCCACCGACAGGGCCTTCCTACGAGCAGTACTTC